This T cell receptor (beta chain) was observed in a study of cytomegalovirus exposure and HLA in healthy donors. This CDR3 comprises 18 residues. Germline V gives CDR1 SGDLS, CDR2 YYNGEE. V was clipped by 0 bases and J by 1 base, with 16 bases between them. The PCR made use of 60 Vbeta and 13 Jbeta primers. Produced via immunoSEQ multiplex PCR; TCRdb's table is partial and in-frame only. This sample has approximately 190,000 clones; over 70% occur once, and the top ten carry about 3.8%. Points from the study as a whole: Cytomegalovirus association was assigned to about 150 TCR beta chains.

As to this clone: The target antigen is unknown.

At the time of sampling, donors were nominally healthy, though unrecorded immune exposures were likely. V gene TRBV9 combines with J gene TRBJ2-2; D possibly corresponds to TRBD2 (5 bases). Sequenced input: PBMCs. This clonotype was obtained from a man between 45 and 60 years old in good health and CMV-seronegative. In nucleotides, the CDR3 is TGTGCCAGCAGCGTAGAAGCCGCGGGCTTCAGGAACACCGGGGAGCTGTTTTTT. This translates into CASSVEAAGFRNTGELFF.